This T cell receptor beta chain was sequenced for a study of shared clonotypes between healthy human individuals (dated by TCRdb to 2019 to 2021). Regarding the complete study: The cohort comprised a couple of women and a few men aged 18 to 49 years. Leukapheresis yielded between about 0.94 and 10 billion PBMCs per donor. To increase sequencing depth and limit assay-specific biases, different laboratories used diverse techniques to prepare libraries and sequence TCR repertoires. To estimate repertoire size and how much clonotype sharing occurs between individuals, the study deeply sequenced the blood TCR repertoires of five healthy adults. For each donor, CD4 naive and CD4 memory were each given three plates, CD8 naive was given two plates, and CD8 memory was given one plate.

Overall study results and their limits: Sampling was restricted to blood, and TCR repertoires in tissue are likely to differ from TCR repertoires in blood. Rarefaction of sorted-subset datasets indicated incomplete sequencing despite the large sequencing depth. Compared with non-shared clonotypes, the clonotypes found in all four sorted-subset donors had higher generation probabilities. Naive subsets generally had larger estimated clonotype richness than memory subsets did. Pairwise subsampling led to the expectation that sequencing depth would affect the degree of clonotype sharing among donors. Because the study included a small number of donors, the genetic and exposure-history diversity represented was limited. When a few donors were compared, the shared fraction of clonotypes was about 5% for naive CD4, over 3% for naive CD8, 2.3% for memory CD4, and around 0.4% for memory CD8.

The donors were healthy, HIV-negative adults with no recently reported acute infections or vaccinations. Only Caucasian adults living in Nashville, Tennessee, USA were represented among the donors. CD4+ T cells were enriched by magnetic negative selection; naive cells were then positively selected on CD45RA, and the negative fraction formed the memory subset. After blood collection by leukapheresis, PBMCs were isolated using Ficoll-Histopaque density gradient centrifugation and then cryopreserved in the vapor phase of liquid nitrogen. Purity and quantity of every magnetically sorted T cell population were checked by analytical flow cytometry. Genomic DNA was isolated from each sorted fraction and quantified by UV absorbance on a Nanodrop 2000c. TCR CDR3 regions were amplified from genomic DNA by multiplex PCR using the deep immunoSEQ assay. For each cell subset, the extracted genomic DNA was distributed evenly across all wells of several immunoSEQ 96-well plates, and each plate served as one replicate. Each replicate PCR for sorted subsets received approximately 200 ng genomic DNA, equal to about 30,000 T cell genomes. Purified libraries were measured with a Qubit 3.0 fluorometer, size-checked on a Bioanalyzer 2100, and measured again with the KAPA Library Quantification kit. Every immunoSEQ 96-well plate was sequenced on a separate single-read 150-cycle Illumina NextSeq 550 flow cell. Under the source paper's analysis protocol: Because the immunoSEQ output held only junctional sequences and lacked quality scores, the filtering could not match the filtering applied to full-length reads. To assign V/J genes and CDR3, sequences were annotated against IMGT germline references using PyIR, a Python wrapper for IgBLAST v1.9. Reads were removed for weak V/J assignments (E-value above 1e-6), missing CDR3, stop codons, out-of-frame junctions, or ambiguous translated residues. V3J clonotypes were defined as sequences sharing the same inferred V gene, J gene, and CDR3 amino acid sequence. The percentage overlap between two repertoires was calculated by dividing the number of shared unique clonotypes by the size of the smaller repertoire. Repertoire richness was assessed with RTK rarefaction, the Chao1 estimator, and Recon v2.1 estimates of unobserved clonotypes. Generation probabilities were computed with OLGA for all TCRbeta clonotypes obtained by the gDNA method from several donors. The clones in this table, taken by TCRdb from immuneACCESS, are in-frame only. Not every clone is retained; where verified, under half of the shortfall comes from an unresolved V gene, and the cause of the rest is unknown. V and J calls plus clone size are reproduced from that table; the DNA served to infer D and trimming. This sample holds 600,000 to 700,000 clones; about 80% were observed only once. The ten most abundant clones make up around 1.8% of the sample.

About this clone itself: The specificity of this receptor is unknown. No base qualities exist here, and no much larger clone lies one base off it.

V sheds 1 base and J sheds 5 bases, leaving 8 bases between their ends. The germline V gene supplies CDR1 MDHEN and CDR2 SYDVKM. Including cysteine and phenylalanine, the CDR3 has 13 amino acids. This entry keeps only the CDR3 DNA: 39 bases, framed from base 1. Recombination connected TRBV28 to TRBJ2-5; too little of a D gene remains to name it. This TCR derives from a woman aged 25 to 39 in good health. Sequencing used memory CD4+ T cells sorted from blood. The sample's cell subset or site label is to be understood as: CD45RA-negative fraction. The DNA is as follows: TGTGCCAGCAGTTTATCAACCTACGAGACCCAGTACTTC. Its protein is CASSLSTYETQYF.